The text below deals with one T cell receptor (beta chain). These data are taken from a study of OX40 agonist ivuxolimab in advanced cancers. Study as a whole: At 0.01 to 10 mg/kg, ivuxolimab was administered intravenously to patients every 2 weeks. Two patients with cutaneous melanoma and one with hepatocellular carcinoma, three in total, showed partial responses.

The repertoire was sequenced with immunoSEQ multiplex PCR; TCRdb's copy has only in-frame clones and lacks some. Seen here are 6,500 to 10,000 clones, roughly 87% observed once, and the top ten hold less than 30%. V lost 6 bases to trimming and J lost 2 bases, with 16 bases between them. Germline CDR1 reads SGHVS; CDR2 reads FQNEAQ. CDR3 length equals 15 residues. Source: CD4+ or CD8+ T cells sorted from blood, taken in a trial of the OX40 agonist ivuxolimab. The V call is TRBV7-8, the J call TRBJ2-5, with D perhaps TRBD2 (6 bases). The clonotype was recovered from an adult with an advanced solid tumor such as melanoma, head and neck, liver or kidney cancer. The CDR3 DNA sequence: TGTGCCAGCAGAGAGGTGTTGGGGGGACAAGAGACCCAGTACTTC. Encoded protein: CASREVLGGQETQYF.